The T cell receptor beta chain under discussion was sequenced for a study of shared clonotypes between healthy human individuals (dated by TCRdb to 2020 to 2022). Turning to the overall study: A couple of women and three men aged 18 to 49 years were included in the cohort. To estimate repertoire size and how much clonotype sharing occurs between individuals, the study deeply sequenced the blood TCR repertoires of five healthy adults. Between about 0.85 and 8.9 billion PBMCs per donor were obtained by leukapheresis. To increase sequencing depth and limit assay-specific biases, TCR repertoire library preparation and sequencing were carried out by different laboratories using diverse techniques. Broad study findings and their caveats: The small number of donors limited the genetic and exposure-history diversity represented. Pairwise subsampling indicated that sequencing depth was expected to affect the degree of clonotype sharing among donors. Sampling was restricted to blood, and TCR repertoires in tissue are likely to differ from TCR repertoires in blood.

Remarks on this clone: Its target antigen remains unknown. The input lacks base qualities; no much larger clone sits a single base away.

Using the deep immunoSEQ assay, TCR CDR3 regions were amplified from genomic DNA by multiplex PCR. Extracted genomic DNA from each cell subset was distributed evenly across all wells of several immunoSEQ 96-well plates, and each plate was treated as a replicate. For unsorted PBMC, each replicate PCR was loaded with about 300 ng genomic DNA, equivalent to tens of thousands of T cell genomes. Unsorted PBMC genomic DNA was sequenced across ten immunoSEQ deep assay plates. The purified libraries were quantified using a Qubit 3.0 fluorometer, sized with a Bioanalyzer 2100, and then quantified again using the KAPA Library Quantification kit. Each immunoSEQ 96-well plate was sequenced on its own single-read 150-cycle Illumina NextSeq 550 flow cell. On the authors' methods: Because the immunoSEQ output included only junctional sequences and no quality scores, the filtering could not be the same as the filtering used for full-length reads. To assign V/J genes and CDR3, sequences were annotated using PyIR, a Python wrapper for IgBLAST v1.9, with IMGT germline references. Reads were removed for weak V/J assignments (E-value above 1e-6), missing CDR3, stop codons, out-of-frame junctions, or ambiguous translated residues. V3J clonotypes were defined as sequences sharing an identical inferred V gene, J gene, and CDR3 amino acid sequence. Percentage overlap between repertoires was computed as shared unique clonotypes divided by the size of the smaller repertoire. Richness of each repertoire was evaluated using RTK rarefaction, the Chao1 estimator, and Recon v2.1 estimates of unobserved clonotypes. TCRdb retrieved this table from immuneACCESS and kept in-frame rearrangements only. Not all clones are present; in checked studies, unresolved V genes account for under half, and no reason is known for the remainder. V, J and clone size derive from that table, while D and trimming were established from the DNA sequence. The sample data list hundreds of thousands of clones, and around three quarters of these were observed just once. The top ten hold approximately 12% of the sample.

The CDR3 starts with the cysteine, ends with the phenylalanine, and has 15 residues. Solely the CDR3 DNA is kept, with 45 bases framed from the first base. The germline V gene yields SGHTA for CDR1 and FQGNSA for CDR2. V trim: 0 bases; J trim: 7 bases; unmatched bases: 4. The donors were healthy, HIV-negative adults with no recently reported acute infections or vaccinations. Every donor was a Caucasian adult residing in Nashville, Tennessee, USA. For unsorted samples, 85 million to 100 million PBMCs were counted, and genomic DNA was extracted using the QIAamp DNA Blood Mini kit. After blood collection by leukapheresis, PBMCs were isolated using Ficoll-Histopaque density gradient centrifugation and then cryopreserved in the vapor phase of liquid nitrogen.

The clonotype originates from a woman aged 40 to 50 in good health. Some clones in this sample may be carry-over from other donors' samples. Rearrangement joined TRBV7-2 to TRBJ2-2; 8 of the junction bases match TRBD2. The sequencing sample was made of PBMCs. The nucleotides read TGTGCCAGCAGCTTAGCCGGGAGGGCCAGCGGGGAGCTGTTTTTT. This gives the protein CASSLAGRASGELFF.